The rows below give T cell receptor beta chains drawn from one sample of a study of shared clonotypes between healthy human individuals. The repertoire was sequenced with immunoSEQ multiplex PCR; TCRdb's copy has only in-frame clones and lacks some. The table includes about 1.1 million clones, 75% to 80% detected once. Sequenced material: memory CD4+ T cells from PBMCs. The source is a young man in good health. Some clones in this sample may be carry-over from other donors' samples. CDR3s include the opening cysteine and the closing phenylalanine or tryptophan. The order of the fields is V gene, D gene, J gene, clone size, CDR3 DNA, CDR3 protein. The D gene is left open where the match is weak. Clone size is given for some rows only: seen once, a few or many times, or a class if the clone is expanded.

TRBV28	NA	TRBJ2-5	NA	TGTGCCAGCAGTTTCACGGAGACCCAGTACTTC	CASSFTETQYF
TRBV2	NA	TRBJ1-5	NA	TGTGCCAGCAGAAGAGACAGCAACAATCAGCCCCAGCATTTT	CASRRDSNNQPQHF
TRBV7-3	NA	TRBJ2-5	NA	TGTGCCAGCAGCTTAGGGGCTGGGGAGACCCAGTACTTC	CASSLGAGETQYF
TRBV10-3	TRBD2	TRBJ2-7	NA	TGTGCCATCAGGGGGACTAGCGGGATAGGCGAGCAGTACTTC	CAIRGTSGIGEQYF
TRBV2	NA	TRBJ2-5	NA	TGTGCCAGCAGTGTATATGGGACCGCTGAAGAGACCCAGTACTTC	CASSVYGTAEETQYF
TRBV7-6	NA	TRBJ1-4	NA	TGTGCCAGCAGCTTACAAGGACCAAAAAAACTGTTTTTT	CASSLQGPKKLFF
TRBV10-1	TRBD1	TRBJ2-7	few	TGCGCCAGCAGTGGGGGGACAGGGGGTTACGAGCAGTACTTC	CASSGGTGGYEQYF
TRBV27	NA	TRBJ2-7	NA	TGTGCCAGCAGCCGCGCACAGGGTTGGAGCGAGCAGTACTTC	CASSRAQGWSEQYF
TRBV19	NA	TRBJ1-1	NA	TGTGCCAGTAGCCTAAGGGGGAGGGACACTGAAGCTTTCTTT	CASSLRGRDTEAFF
TRBV7-2	NA	TRBJ2-2	once	TGTGCCAGCAGCCCCGAGGAAGGGACCGGGGAGCTGTTTTTT	CASSPEEGTGELFF
TRBV28	NA	TRBJ2-3	NA	TGTGCCAGCAGTCAACCGGGACCCCTCCAGTATTTT	CASSQPGPLQYF
TRBV9	NA	TRBJ2-2	NA	TGTGCCAGCAGCGTCTACCCAAATGCGGACACCGGGGAGCTGTTTTTT	CASSVYPNADTGELFF
TRBV10-2	NA	TRBJ1-2	NA	TGCGCCAGCAGTGAGCCTGGAAGTTTAGGCTACACCTTC	CASSEPGSLGYTF
TRBV6-1	NA	TRBJ1-2	NA	TGTGCCAGCAGAGACGGACGGTTGGGGGATGGCTACACCTTC	CASRDGRLGDGYTF
TRBV7-9	TRBD2	TRBJ2-5	NA	TGTGCCAGCAGCTTCCGACTAGCGGGAGAGCAAGAGACCCAGTACTTC	CASSFRLAGEQETQYF
TRBV5-1	NA	TRBJ1-1	NA	TGCGCCAGCAGCCAAATAGCAGGGACATTGAACACTGAAGCTTTCTTT	CASSQIAGTLNTEAFF
TRBV11-3	TRBD1	TRBJ2-7	NA	TGTGCCAGCAGCTCTGGACAGGGACGGTACGAGCAGTACTTC	CASSSGQGRYEQYF
TRBV7-9	NA	TRBJ2-5	NA	TGTGCCAGCAGCTTAACCGGCAGGAACGAAGAGACCCAGTACTTC	CASSLTGRNEETQYF
TRBV6-6	NA	TRBJ2-4	NA	TGTGCCAGCAGTTACTCTTTGGACATTCAGTACTTC	CASSYSLDIQYF
TRBV2	NA	TRBJ2-1	NA	TGTGCCAGCAGTGGGGACTCTCCTGGGGAGCAGTTCTTC	CASSGDSPGEQFF
TRBV7-3	TRBD2	TRBJ2-1	NA	TGTGCCAGCAGCCCGGGACTAGCGCGCAATGAGCAGTTCTTC	CASSPGLARNEQFF
TRBV7-3	NA	TRBJ2-3	NA	TGTGCCAGCAGCTTTAGACGGGAGACGACAGATACGCAGTATTTT	CASSFRRETTDTQYF
TRBV19	NA	TRBJ1-5	NA	TGTGCCAGTAGTATGGAGCAGGGTGGCAATCAGCCCCAGCATTTT	CASSMEQGGNQPQHF
TRBV4-2	NA	TRBJ1-3	NA	TGTGCCAGCAGCCAAGCATACACGAGCTCTGGAAACACCATATATTTT	CASSQAYTSSGNTIYF
TRBV15	TRBD1	TRBJ2-1	NA	TGTGCCACCAGCATCCAGGGGGCGGATGAGCAGTTCTTC	CATSIQGADEQFF
TRBV29-1	NA	TRBJ1-3	NA	TGCAGCGTTGGCCTCTCTGGAAACACCATATATTTT	CSVGLSGNTIYF
TRBV30	NA	TRBJ2-7	NA	TGTGCCTCAGGAGGGGGCGAGCAGTACTTC	CASGGGEQYF
TRBV25-1	NA	TRBJ2-7	few	TGTGCCAGCAGTGAGTTTAGTTACCCCTACGAGCAGTACTTC	CASSEFSYPYEQYF